This T cell receptor (beta chain) emerged from a study of T cell responses to AZD1222 COVID-19 vaccine. Per the germline V gene, CDR1 is SGHTA and CDR2 is FQGNSA. The CDR3 covers 15 residues. The V end was cut by 1 base, the J end by 6 bases, with 13 bases between. Clones were read by immunoSEQ multiplex PCR, and TCRdb kept only the in-frame ones, dropping some. The repertoire holds approximately 140,000 clones, with about 89% as singletons. This clonotype originated in an adult who received the AZD1222 COVID-19 vaccine. The material sequenced was peripheral blood, taken 28 days after the second AZD1222 dose. The rearrangement joins TRBV7-2 to TRBJ2-1; D is possibly TRBD2 (8 bases). The CDR3 sequence: CASSLEAGDSNEQFF. For the CDR3, the DNA is TGTGCCAGCAGCTTAGAAGCGGGGGACAGCAATGAGCAGTTCTTC.